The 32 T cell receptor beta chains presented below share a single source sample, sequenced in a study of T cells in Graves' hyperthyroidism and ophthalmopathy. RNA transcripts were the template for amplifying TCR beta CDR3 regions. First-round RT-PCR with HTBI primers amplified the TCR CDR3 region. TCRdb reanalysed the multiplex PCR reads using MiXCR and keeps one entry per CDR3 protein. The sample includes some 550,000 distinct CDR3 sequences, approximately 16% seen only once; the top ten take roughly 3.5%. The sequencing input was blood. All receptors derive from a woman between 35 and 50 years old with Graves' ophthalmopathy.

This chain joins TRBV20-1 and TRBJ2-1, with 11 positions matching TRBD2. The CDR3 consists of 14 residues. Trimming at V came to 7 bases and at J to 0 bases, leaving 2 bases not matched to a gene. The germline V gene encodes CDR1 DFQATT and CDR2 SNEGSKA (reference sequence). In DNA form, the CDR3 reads TGCAGTGGGCTAGCGGGAGGCTCCTACAATGAGCAGTTCTTC. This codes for CSGLAGGSYNEQFF.

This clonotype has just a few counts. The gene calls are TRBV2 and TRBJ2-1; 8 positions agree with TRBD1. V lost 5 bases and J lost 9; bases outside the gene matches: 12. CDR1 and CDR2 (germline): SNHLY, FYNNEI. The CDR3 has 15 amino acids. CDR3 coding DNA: TGTGCCAGCAGTTCGGGACAGGTCTTTCCAGGTGAGCAGTTCTTC. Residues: CASSSGQVFPGEQFF.

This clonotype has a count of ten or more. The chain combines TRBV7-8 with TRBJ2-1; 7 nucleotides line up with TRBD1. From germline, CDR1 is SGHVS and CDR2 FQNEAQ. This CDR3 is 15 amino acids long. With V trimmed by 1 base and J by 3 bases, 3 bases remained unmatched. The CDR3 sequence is CASSLDQGVYNEQFF. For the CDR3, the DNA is TGTGCCAGCAGCTTAGATCAGGGGGTCTACAATGAGCAGTTCTTC. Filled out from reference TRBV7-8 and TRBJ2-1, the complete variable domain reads GAGVSQSPRYKVAKRGQDVALRCDPISGHVSLFWYQQALGQGPEFLTYFQNEAQLDKSGLPSDRFFAERPEGSVSTLKIQRTQQEDSAVYLCASSLDQGVYNEQFFGPGTRLTVL.

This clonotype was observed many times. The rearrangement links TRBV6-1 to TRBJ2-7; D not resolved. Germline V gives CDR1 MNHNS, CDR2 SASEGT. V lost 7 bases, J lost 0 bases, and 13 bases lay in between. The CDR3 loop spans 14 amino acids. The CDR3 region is CASTSSASSYEQYF. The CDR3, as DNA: TGTGCCAGCACTTCCTCGGCGAGCTCCTACGAGCAGTACTTC.

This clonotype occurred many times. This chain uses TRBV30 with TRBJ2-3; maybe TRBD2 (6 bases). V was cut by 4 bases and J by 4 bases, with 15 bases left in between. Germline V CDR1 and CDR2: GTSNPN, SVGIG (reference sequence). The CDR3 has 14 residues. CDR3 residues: CAWTEGRDSDTQYF. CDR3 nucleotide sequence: TGTGCCTGGACCGAGGGCAGGGACTCAGATACGCAGTATTTT.

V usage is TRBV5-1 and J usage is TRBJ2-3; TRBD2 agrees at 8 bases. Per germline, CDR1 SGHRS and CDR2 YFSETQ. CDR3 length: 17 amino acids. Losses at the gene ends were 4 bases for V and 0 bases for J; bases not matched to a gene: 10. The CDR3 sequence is CASSAGTRSRSTDTQYF. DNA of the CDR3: TGCGCCAGCAGCGCCGGGACTAGAAGTAGGAGCACAGATACGCAGTATTTT.

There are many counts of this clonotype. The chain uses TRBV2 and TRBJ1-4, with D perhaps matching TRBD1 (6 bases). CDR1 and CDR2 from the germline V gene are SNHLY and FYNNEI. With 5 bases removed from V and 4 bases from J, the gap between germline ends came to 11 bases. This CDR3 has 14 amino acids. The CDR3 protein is CASSPGHLNEKLFF. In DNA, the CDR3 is TGTGCCAGCAGTCCGGGACACCTTAATGAAAAACTGTTTTTT.

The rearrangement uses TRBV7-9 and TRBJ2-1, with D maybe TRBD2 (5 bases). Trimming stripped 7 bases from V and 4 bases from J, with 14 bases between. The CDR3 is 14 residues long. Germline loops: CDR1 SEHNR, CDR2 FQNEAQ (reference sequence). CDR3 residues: CASTNDRGYNEQFF. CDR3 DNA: TGTGCCAGCACCAATGACCGGGGTTACAATGAGCAGTTCTTC. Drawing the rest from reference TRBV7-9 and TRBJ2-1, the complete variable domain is DTGVSQNPRHKITKRGQNVTFRCDPISEHNRLYWYRQTLGQGPEFLTYFQNEAQLEKSRLLSDRFSAERPKGSFSTLEIQRTEQGDSAMYLCASTNDRGYNEQFFGPGTRLTVL.

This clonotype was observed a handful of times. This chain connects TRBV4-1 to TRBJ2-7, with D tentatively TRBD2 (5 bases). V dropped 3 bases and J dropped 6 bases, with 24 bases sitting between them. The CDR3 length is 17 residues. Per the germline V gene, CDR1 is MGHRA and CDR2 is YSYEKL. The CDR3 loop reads CASSQQIYVGAPSEQYF. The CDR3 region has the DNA TGCGCCAGCAGCCAGCAAATTTACGTGGGAGCTCCCAGCGAGCAGTACTTC.

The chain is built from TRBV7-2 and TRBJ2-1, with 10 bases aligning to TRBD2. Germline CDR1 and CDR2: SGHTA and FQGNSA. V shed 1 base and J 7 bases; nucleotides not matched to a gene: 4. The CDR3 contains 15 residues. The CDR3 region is CASSLGAGGPNEQFF. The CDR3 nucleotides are TGTGCCAGCAGCTTAGGAGCGGGGGGGCCGAATGAGCAGTTCTTC. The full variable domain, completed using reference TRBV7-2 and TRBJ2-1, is GAGVSQSPSNKVTEKGKDVELRCDPISGHTALYWYRQSLGQGLEFLIYFQGNSAPDKSGLPSDRFSAERTGGSVSTLTIQRTQQEDSAVYLCASSLGAGGPNEQFFGPGTRLTVL.

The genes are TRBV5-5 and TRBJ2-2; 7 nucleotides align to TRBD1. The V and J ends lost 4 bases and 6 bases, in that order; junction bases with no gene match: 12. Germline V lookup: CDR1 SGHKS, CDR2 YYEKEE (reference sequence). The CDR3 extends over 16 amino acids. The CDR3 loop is CASSTAGGQAPGELFF. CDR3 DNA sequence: TGTGCCAGCAGCACGGCAGGGGGTCAGGCCCCCGGGGAGCTGTTTTTT. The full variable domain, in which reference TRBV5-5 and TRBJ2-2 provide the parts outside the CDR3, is DAGVTQSPTHLIKTRGQQVTLRCSPISGHKSVSWYQQVLGQGPQFIFQYYEKEERGRGNFPDRFSARQFPNYSSELNVNALLLGDSALYLCASSTAGGQAPGELFFGEGSRLTVL.

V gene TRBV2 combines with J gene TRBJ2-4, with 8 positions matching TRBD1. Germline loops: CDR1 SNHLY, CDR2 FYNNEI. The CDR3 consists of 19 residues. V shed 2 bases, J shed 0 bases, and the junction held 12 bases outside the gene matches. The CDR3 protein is CASSESAGGLVLAKNIQYF. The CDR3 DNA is TGTGCCAGCAGTGAAAGTGCAGGGGGCTTAGTACTAGCCAAAAACATTCAGTACTTC.

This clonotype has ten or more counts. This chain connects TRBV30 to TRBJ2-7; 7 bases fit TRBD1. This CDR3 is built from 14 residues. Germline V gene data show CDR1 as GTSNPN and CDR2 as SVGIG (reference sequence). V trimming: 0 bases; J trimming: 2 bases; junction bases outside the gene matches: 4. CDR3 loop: CAWSVRGQPYEQYF. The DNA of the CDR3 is TGTGCCTGGAGTGTAAGGGGACAGCCCTACGAGCAGTACTTC.

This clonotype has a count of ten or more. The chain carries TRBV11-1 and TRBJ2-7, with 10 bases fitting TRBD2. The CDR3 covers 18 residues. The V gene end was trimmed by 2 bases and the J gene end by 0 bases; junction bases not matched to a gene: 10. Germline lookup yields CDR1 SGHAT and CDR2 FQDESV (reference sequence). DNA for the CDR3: TGTGCCAGCAGCTTAAGGACTAGCGGTCCCAGGAGCTCCTACGAGCAGTACTTC. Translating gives CASSLRTSGPRSSYEQYF.

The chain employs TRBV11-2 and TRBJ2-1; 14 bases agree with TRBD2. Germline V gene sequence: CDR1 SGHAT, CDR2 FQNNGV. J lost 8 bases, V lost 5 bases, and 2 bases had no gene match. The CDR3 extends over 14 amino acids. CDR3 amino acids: CASSRLAGGDEQFF. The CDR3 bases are TGTGCCAGCAGCCGACTAGCGGGAGGGGATGAGCAGTTCTTC. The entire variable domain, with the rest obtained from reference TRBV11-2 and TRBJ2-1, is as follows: EAGVAQSPRYKIIEKRQSVAFWCNPISGHATLYWYQQILGQGPKLLIQFQNNGVVDDSQLPKDRFSAERLKGVDSTLKIQPAKLEDSAVYLCASSRLAGGDEQFFGPGTRLTVL.

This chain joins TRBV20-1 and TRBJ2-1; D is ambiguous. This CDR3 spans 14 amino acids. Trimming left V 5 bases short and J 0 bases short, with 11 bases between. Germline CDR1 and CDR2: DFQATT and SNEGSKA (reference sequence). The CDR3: CSAFPPGSYNEQFF. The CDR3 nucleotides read TGCAGTGCTTTCCCCCCGGGCTCCTACAATGAGCAGTTCTTC.

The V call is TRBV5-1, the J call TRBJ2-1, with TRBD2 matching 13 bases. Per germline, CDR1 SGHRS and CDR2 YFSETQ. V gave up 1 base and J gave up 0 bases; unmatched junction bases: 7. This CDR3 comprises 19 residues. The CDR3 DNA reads TGCGCCAGCAGCTTGATGACTAGCGGGGGGCCGAGCTCCTACAATGAGCAGTTCTTC. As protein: CASSLMTSGGPSSYNEQFF.

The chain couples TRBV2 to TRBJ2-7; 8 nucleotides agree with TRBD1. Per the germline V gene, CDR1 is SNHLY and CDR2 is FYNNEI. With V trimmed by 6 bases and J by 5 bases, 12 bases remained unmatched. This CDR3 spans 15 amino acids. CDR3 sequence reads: CASSYGQGGIHEQYF. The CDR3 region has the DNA TGTGCCAGCAGCTATGGACAGGGTGGTATCCACGAGCAGTACTTC.

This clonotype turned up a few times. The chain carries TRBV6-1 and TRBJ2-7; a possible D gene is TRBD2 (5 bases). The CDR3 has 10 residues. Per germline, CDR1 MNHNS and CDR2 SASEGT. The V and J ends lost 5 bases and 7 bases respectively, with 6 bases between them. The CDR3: CASSWTEQYF. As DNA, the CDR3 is TGTGCCAGCAGTTGGACTGAGCAGTACTTC.

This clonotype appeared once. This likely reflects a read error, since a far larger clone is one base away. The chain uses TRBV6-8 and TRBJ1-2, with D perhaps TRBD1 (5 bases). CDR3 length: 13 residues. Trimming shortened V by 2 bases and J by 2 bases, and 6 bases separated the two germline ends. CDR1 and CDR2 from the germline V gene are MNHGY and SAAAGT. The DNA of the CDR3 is TGTGCCAGCAGTTACGGGGGGAACTATGGCTACACCTTC. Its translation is CASSYGGNYGYTF.

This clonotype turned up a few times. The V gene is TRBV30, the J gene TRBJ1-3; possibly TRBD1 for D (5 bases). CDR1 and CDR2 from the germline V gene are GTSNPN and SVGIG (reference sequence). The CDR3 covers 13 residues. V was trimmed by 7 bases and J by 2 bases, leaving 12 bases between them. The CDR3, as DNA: TGTGCCTCTGAGCAGGGACCTGGAAACACCATATATTTT. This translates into CASEQGPGNTIYF.

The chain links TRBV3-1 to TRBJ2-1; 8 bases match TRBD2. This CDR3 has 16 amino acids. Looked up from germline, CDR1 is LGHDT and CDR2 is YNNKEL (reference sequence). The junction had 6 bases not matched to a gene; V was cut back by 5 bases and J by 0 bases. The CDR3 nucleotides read TGTGCCAGCAGCGATCGGAGCGGGAGCTCCTACAATGAGCAGTTCTTC. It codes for CASSDRSGSSYNEQFF.

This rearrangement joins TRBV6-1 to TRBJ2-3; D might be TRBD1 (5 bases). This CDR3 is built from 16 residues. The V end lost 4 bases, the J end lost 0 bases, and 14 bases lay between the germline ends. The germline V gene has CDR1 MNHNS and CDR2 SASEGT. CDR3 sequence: CASSGLKGPSTDTQYF. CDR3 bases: TGTGCCAGCAGTGGATTAAAGGGGCCTAGCACAGATACGCAGTATTTT.

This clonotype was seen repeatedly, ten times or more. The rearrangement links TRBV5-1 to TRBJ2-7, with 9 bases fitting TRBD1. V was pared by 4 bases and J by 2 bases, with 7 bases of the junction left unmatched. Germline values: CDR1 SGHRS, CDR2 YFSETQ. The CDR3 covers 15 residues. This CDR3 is CASSDGQGRTYEQYF. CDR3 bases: TGCGCCAGCAGCGACGGACAGGGGAGGACCTACGAGCAGTACTTC.

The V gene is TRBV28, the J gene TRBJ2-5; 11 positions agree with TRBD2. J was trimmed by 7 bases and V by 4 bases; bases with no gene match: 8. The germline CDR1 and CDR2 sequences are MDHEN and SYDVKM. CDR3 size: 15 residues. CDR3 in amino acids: CASSSGTSGGGTQYF. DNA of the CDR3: TGTGCCAGCAGTTCCGGGACTAGCGGTGGCGGGACCCAGTACTTC.

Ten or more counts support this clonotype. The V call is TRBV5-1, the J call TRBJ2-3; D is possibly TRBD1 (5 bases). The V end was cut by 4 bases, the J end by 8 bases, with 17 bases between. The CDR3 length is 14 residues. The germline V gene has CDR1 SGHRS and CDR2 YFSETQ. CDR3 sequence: CASSLETFRGTQYF. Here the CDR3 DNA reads TGCGCCAGCAGCCTCGAAACTTTTAGGGGTACGCAGTATTTT.

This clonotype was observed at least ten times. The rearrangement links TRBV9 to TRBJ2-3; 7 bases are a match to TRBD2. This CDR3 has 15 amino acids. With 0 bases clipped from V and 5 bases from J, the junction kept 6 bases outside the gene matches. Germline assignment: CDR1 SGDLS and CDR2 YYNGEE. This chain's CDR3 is CASSVGAAGLDTQYF. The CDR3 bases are TGTGCCAGCAGCGTAGGTGCAGCGGGATTAGATACGCAGTATTTT.

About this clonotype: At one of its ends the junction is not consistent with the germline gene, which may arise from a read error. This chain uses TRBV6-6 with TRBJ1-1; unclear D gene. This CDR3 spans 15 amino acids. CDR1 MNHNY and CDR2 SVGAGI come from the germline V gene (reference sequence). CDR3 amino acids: CASSYSINWNAEAFF. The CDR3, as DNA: TGTGCCAGCAGTTACTCCATCAACTGGAACGCTGAAGCTTTCTTT.

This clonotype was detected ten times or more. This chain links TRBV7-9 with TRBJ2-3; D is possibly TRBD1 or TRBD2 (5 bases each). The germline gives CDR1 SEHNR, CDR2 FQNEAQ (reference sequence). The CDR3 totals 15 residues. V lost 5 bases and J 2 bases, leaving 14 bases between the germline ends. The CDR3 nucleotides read TGTGCCAGCAGCGCCCGGGACGGATACACAGATACGCAGTATTTT. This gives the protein CASSARDGYTDTQYF. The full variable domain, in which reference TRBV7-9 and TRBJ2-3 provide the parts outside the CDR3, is DTGVSQNPRHKITKRGQNVTFRCDPISEHNRLYWYRQTLGQGPEFLTYFQNEAQLEKSRLLSDRFSAERPKGSFSTLEIQRTEQGDSAMYLCASSARDGYTDTQYFGPGTRLTVL.

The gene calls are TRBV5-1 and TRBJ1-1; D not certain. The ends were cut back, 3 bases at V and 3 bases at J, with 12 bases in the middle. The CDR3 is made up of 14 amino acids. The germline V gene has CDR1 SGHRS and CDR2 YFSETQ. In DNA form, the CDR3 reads TGCGCCAGCAGCTCGGGGATTCGGGACACTGAAGCTTTCTTT. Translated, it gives CASSSGIRDTEAFF.

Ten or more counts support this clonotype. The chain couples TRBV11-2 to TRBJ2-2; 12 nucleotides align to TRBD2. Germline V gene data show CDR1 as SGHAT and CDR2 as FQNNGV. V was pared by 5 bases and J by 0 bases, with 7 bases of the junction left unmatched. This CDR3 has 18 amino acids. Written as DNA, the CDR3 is TGTGCCAGCAGCCCCCGACTAGCGGGAGCGACGAACACCGGGGAGCTGTTTTTT. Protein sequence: CASSPRLAGATNTGELFF.

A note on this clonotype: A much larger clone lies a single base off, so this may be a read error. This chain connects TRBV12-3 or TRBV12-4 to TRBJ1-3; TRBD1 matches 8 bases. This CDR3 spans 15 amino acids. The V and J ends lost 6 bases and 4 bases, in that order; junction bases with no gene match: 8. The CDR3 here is CASSTGQGRGNTIYF. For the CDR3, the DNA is TGTGCCAGCAGCACTGGACAGGGAAGGGGAAACACCATATATTTT.